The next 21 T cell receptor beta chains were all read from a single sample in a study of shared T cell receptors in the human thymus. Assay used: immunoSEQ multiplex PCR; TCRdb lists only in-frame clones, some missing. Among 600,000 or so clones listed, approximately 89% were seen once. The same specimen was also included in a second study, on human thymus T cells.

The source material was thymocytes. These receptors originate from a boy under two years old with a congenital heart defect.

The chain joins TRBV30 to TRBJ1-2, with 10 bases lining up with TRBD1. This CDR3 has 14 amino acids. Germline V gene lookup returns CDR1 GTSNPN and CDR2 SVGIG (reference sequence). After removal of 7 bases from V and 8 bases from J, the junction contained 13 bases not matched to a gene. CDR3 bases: TGTGCCTCCCCGCCCCGACAGGGGGCGAAGGGCTACACCTTC. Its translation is CASPPRQGAKGYTF.

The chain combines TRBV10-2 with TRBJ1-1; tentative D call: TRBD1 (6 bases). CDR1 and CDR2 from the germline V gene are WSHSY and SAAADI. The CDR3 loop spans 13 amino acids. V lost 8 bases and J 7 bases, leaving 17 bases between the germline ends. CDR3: CASRKRTVHEAFF. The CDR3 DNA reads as TGCGCCAGCCGGAAACGGACAGTTCATGAAGCTTTCTTT.

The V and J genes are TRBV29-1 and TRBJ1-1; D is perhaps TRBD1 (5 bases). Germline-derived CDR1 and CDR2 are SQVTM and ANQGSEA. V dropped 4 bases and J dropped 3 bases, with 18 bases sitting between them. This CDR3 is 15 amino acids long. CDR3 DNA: TGCAGCGTTGCTGGCAGGGAAAAGAAGGACACTGAAGCTTTCTTT. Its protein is CSVAGREKKDTEAFF.

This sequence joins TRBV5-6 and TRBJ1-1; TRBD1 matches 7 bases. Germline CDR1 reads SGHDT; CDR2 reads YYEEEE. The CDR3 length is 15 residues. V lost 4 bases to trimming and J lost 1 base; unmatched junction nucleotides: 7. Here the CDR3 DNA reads TGTGCCAGCAGCGATCACAGGGGTGGGAACACTGAAGCTTTCTTT. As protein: CASSDHRGGNTEAFF.

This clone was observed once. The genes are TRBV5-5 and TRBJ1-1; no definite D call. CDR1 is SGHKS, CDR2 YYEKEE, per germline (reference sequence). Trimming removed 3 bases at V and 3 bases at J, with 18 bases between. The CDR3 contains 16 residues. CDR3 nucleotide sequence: TGTGCCAGCAGCTCCCGGACTAAAGACATGGACACTGAAGCTTTCTTT. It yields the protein CASSSRTKDMDTEAFF.

For the CDR3, the DNA is TGTGCCAGCAGCTTGGCTCTGGACTTTTCGGGGGACTATGGCTACACCTTC. It codes for CASSLALDFSGDYGYTF. The chain carries TRBV7-2 and TRBJ1-2; maybe TRBD1 (5 bases). V was clipped by 3 bases and J by 3 bases, with 20 bases between them. The CDR3 contains 17 residues. CDR1 is SGHTA, CDR2 FQGNSA, per germline.

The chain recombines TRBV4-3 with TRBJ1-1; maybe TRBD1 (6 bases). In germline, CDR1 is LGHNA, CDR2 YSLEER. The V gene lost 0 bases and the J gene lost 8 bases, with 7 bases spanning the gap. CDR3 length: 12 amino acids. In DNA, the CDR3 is TGCGCCAGCAGCCAAGAGGGGGCCGAAGCTTTCTTT. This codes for CASSQEGAEAFF.

CDR3 DNA sequence: TGCGCCAGCAGCCCACTGGACAGCACTAACAATGAGCAGTTCTTC. Translated: CASSPLDSTNNEQFF. The chain combines TRBV4-1 with TRBJ2-1, with a tentative D call TRBD1 (6 bases). The CDR3 spans 15 residues. The germline V gene has CDR1 MGHRA and CDR2 YSYEKL. V lost 4 bases to trimming and J lost 5 bases, with 15 bases between them.

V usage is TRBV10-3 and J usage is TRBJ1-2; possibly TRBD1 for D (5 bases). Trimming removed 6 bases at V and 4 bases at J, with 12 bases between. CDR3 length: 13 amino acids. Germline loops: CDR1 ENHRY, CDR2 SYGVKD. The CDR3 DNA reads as TGTGCCATCAGCCCGGGACTGCCCTATGGCTACACCTTC. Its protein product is CAISPGLPYGYTF.

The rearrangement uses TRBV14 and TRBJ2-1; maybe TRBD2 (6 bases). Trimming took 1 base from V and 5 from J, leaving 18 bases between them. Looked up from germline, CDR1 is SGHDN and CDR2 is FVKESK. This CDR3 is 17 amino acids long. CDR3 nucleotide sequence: TGTGCCAGCAGCCAAGCCGCCCGACTAGATACGGACAATGAGCAGTTCTTC. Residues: CASSQAARLDTDNEQFF.

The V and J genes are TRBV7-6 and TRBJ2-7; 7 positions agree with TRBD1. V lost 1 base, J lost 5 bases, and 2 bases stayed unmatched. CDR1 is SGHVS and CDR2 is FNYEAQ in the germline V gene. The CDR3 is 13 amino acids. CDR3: CASSLEGGDEQYF. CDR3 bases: TGTGCCAGCAGCTTAGAAGGGGGCGACGAGCAGTACTTC.

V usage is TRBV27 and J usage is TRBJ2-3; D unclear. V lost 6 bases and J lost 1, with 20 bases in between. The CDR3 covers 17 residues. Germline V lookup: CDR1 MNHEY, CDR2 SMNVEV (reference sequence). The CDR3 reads CASRHTKLTWGTDTQYF. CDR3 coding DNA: TGTGCCAGCAGGCACACGAAACTGACTTGGGGCACAGATACGCAGTATTTT.

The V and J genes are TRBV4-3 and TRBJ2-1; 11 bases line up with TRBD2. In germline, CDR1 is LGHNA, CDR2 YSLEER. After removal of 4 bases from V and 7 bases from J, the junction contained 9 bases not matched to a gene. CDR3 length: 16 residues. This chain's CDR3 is CASSPGHSGRGNEQFF. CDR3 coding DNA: TGCGCCAGCAGCCCCGGGCATAGCGGGAGGGGGAATGAGCAGTTCTTC.

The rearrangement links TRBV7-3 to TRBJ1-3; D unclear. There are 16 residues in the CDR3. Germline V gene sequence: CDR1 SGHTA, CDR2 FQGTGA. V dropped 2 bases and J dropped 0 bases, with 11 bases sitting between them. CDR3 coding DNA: TGTGCCAGCAGCTTATATGGCGGATACTCTGGAAACACCATATATTTT. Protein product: CASSLYGGYSGNTIYF. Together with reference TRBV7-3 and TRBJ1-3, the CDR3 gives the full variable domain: GAGVSQTPSNKVTEKGKYVELRCDPISGHTALYWYRQSLGQGPEFLIYFQGTGAADDSGLPNDRFFAVRPEGSVSTLKIQRTERGDSAVYLCASSLYGGYSGNTIYFGEGSWLTVV.

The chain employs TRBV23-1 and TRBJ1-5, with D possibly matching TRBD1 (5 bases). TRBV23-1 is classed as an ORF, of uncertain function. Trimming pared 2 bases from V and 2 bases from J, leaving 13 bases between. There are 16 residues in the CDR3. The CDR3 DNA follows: TGCGCCAGCAGTCAAAACAACAGGTTAGGCAATCAGCCCCAGCATTTT. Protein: CASSQNNRLGNQPQHF.

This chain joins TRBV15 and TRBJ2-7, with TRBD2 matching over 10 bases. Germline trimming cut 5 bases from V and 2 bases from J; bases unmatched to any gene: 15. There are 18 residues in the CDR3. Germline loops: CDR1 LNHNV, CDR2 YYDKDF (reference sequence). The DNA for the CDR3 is TGTGCCACCAGCTGCAGGACTAGCGGTCCGATGGGTACCTACGAGCAGTACTTC. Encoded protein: CATSCRTSGPMGTYEQYF. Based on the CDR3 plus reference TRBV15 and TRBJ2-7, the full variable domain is DAMVIQNPRYQVTQFGKPVTLSCSQTLNHNVMYWYQQKSSQAPKLLFHYYDKDFNNEADTPDNFQSRRPNTSFCFLDIRSPGLGDTAMYLCATSCRTSGPMGTYEQYFGPGTRLTVT.

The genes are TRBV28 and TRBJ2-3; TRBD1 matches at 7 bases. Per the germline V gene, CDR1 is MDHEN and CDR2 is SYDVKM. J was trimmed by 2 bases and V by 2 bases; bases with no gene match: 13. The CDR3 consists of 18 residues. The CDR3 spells CASSLRGTSRGITDTQYF. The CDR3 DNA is TGTGCCAGCAGTTTAAGGGGGACGTCCAGGGGGATCACAGATACGCAGTATTTT.

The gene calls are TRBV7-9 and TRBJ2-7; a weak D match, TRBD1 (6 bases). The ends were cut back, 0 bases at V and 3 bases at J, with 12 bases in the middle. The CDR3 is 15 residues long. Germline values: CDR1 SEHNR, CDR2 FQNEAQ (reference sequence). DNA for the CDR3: TGTGCCAGCAGCTTAGCGGGGGCAGGGGACTACGAGCAGTACTTC. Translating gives CASSLAGAGDYEQYF.

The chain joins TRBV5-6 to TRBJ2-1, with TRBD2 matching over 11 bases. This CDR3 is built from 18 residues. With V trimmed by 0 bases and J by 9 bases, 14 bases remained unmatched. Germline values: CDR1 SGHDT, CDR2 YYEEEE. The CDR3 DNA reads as TGTGCCAGCAGCTTGGCCTTAGCGGGAGGGCCTCTTCTTTGTGAGCAGTTCTTC. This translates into CASSLALAGGPLLCEQFF.

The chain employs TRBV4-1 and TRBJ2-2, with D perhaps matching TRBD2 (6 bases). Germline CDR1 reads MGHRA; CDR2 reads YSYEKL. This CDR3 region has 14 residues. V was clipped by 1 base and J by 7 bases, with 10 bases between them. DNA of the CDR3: TGCGCCAGCAGCCAAGCAGGGAGGTTCGGGGAGCTGTTTTTT. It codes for CASSQAGRFGELFF.

The DNA for the CDR3 is TGTGCCAGCAGCTACCGCTTAGCGGGAGTCCACTCCTACGAGCAGTACTTC. Encoded protein: CASSYRLAGVHSYEQYF. This chain links TRBV11-2 with TRBJ2-7; 9 bases line up with TRBD2. This CDR3 comprises 17 residues. CDR1 is SGHAT, CDR2 FQNNGV, per germline. J was trimmed by 0 bases and V by 4 bases; bases with no gene match: 10.